Listed below are T cell receptor beta chains from one sample, sequenced in a study of T-cell reconstitution after alpha-beta-depleted transplantation in children. TCRdb recomputed calls from the PCR reads with MiXCR, one row per CDR3 protein. The data contain about 980,000 distinct CDR3 sequences, less than 30% of them singletons. This material consisted of PBMCs, mostly from graft donor cells, taken 360 days after TCRalphabeta/CD19-depleted stem cell transplant. The receptors originated from a boy under two years old who had a stem cell transplant for SCID, so the T cells may come from the graft donor. CDR3s include the opening cysteine and the closing phenylalanine or tryptophan. Fields, in order: CDR3 DNA, CDR3 protein, V gene, clone size, D gene, J gene. The D gene is left open where the match is weak. Some rows have no size entry. The others give once, few or many, or a class for an expanded clone.

TGTGCCATCAGTCCCCGAGAGCGGGGGGGCACAGATACGCAGTATTTT	CAISPRERGGTDTQYF	TRBV10-3	few	TRBD2	TRBJ2-3
TGCGCCAGCAGCTTGGACGACGTATTGAGGGTCCTCCTAGCCAAAAACATTCAGTACTTC	CASSLDDVLRVLLAKNIQYF	TRBV5-1	-	-	TRBJ2-4
TGTGCCAGCAGCTTACAGGGCGGAAGGCAGCCCCAGCATTTT	CASSLQGGRQPQHF	TRBV7-8	-	-	TRBJ1-5
TGCAGTGCTCCGATCGCTAGCCCCTCCTACGAGCAGTACTTC	CSAPIASPSYEQYF	TRBV20-1	few	-	TRBJ2-7
TGCAGTGCTAGCAGGGACAGGGGATTCGCCTACGAGCAGTACTTC	CSASRDRGFAYEQYF	TRBV20-1	-	TRBD1	TRBJ2-7
TGTGCCATCGGGACGGTCTCTGGAAACACCATATATTTT	CAIGTVSGNTIYF	TRBV10-3	-	-	TRBJ1-3
TGTGCCAGCAGCCCGAGTGTGGGCGGCGAGCAGTACTTC	CASSPSVGGEQYF	TRBV11-1	-	-	TRBJ2-7
TGTGCCAGCAGTTACTCGAGGGATACGCAGTATTTT	CASSYSRDTQYF	TRBV6-6	many	-	TRBJ2-3
TGCGCCAGAAACAATGAGCAGTTCTTC	CARNNEQFF	TRBV23-1	-	-	TRBJ2-1
TGTGCCAGCGGGGGACGGTTGAACACTGAAGCTTTCTTT	CASGGRLNTEAFF	TRBV7-9	few	-	TRBJ1-1
TGCAGCGTTGAAGATTTAACAGGAGAAAGGGCGGATACGCAGTATTTT	CSVEDLTGERADTQYF	TRBV29-1	-	-	TRBJ2-3
TGCGCCAGCAGCTTGGTTAGCGGACCCTACGAGCAGTACTTC	CASSLVSGPYEQYF	TRBV5-1	many	-	TRBJ2-7
TGTGCCAGCAGCTTAGCCGGGGTAAGGGCCAACGTCCTGACTTTC	CASSLAGVRANVLTF	TRBV13	-	-	TRBJ2-6
TGCGCCAGCAGCTTGTGGTGGAGAACAGGGGAGAGGGCTGAAGCTTTCTTT	CASSLWWRTGERAEAFF	TRBV5-1	-	TRBD1	TRBJ1-1
TGCGCCAGCAGCCAGGGGGGGGGGACCCCAGGTACGCAGTATTTT	CASSQGGGTPGTQYF	TRBV4-3	few	TRBD2	TRBJ2-3
TGTGCCACCAGTGATGTCCAGACCCCGGGCGCCTACTTCAGGGATGAGCAGTTCTTC	CATSDVQTPGAYFRDEQFF	TRBV24-1	-	-	TRBJ2-1
TGCGCCAGCAGCTTGGAGCCAGACGTGAACACTGAAGCTTTCTTT	CASSLEPDVNTEAFF	TRBV5-1	few	-	TRBJ1-1
TGTGCCAGCAGCAAAAGGACAGACTGGGAGCAGTACTTC	CASSKRTDWEQYF	TRBV7-2	-	-	TRBJ2-7
TGTGCCAGCAAGGCGACGGGGGCAGGGGATACGCAGTATTTT	CASKATGAGDTQYF	TRBV5-5	-	-	TRBJ2-3
TGTGCCAGCAACCGAAATTGGGCTAGCGGGGAAGATACGCAGTATTTT	CASNRNWASGEDTQYF	TRBV7-9	-	TRBD2	TRBJ2-3
TGTGCCATCAGTGAGGGGGGAGGGCCTGAAGCTTTCTTT	CAISEGGGPEAFF	TRBV10-3	few	-	TRBJ1-1
TGTGCCAGCAGCCAACGATGGTTCAATCAGCCCCAGCATTTT	CASSQRWFNQPQHF	TRBV3-1	-	-	TRBJ1-5
TGTGCCAGCACCTCGGGACTAAAGGAGACCCAGTACTTC	CASTSGLKETQYF	TRBV12-3/TRBV12-4	-	TRBD2	TRBJ2-5
TGCGCCAGCAGCCATTCCCCAGGGCCGGGAGTGAACACTGAAGCTTTCTTT	CASSHSPGPGVNTEAFF	TRBV4-1	-	-	TRBJ1-1
TGTGCCAGCAGTCCCCCCTCTGGTCTAGCGAAGGAGACCCAGTACTTC	CASSPPSGLAKETQYF	TRBV12-3/TRBV12-4	few	-	TRBJ2-5
TGCAGCGCCGCAGGGTTAAGGGTGCTAACCGTTTCCAATCAGCAGTTCTTC	CSAAGLRVLTVSNQQFF	TRBV29-1	-	-	TRBJ2-1
TGTGCCAGCAGCAAAATACAGTACACTGAAGCTTTCTTT	CASSKIQYTEAFF	TRBV6-5	few	-	TRBJ1-1
TGTGCCATCAGCACAGAAATTGTAATGAACACTGAAGCTTTCTTT	CAISTEIVMNTEAFF	TRBV10-3	-	-	TRBJ1-1
TGTGCCACCAGTGACTCCGGACAGCAGGGGCAAGAGACCCAGTACTTC	CATSDSGQQGQETQYF	TRBV24-1	once	-	TRBJ2-5
TGTGCCAGCAGTTTAGGGACTAGACAGACCCAGTACTTC	CASSLGTRQTQYF	TRBV28	-	TRBD2	TRBJ2-5
TGTGCCAGCAGTTTACCCCCTGCGGGAAGGGCGGGGGAGCTGTTTTTT	CASSLPPAGRAGELFF	TRBV12-3/TRBV12-4	-	-	TRBJ2-2
TGTGCCAGCAGACGCGGGACAGGGGACAATGAGCAGTTCTTC	CASRRGTGDNEQFF	TRBV6-1	-	TRBD1	TRBJ2-1
TGCAGTGCTAGACAGGCCTTATTGAACACTGAAGCTTTCTTT	CSARQALLNTEAFF	TRBV20-1	-	-	TRBJ1-1
TGCGCCAGCAGCTTTAGCGGGGTCTACAATGAGCAGTTCTTC	CASSFSGVYNEQFF	TRBV5-1	-	TRBD2	TRBJ2-1
TGTGCCAGCAGTGTTAGTGGCCCCCCAGATACGCAGTATTTT	CASSVSGPPDTQYF	TRBV7-2	few	-	TRBJ2-3
TGTGCCAGCAGCCCTCCCCCGTGGGGCGCCCCCGCAGATACGCAGTATTTT	CASSPPPWGAPADTQYF	TRBV12-3/TRBV12-4	-	-	TRBJ2-3
TGCGCCAGCAGCCGATCTCCGGCACTAGCGGGCGACAATGAGCAGTTCTTC	CASSRSPALAGDNEQFF	TRBV4-1	-	TRBD2	TRBJ2-1
TGCAGTGCCGGCAGGACCAATGAGCAGTTCTTC	CSAGRTNEQFF	TRBV20-1	many	-	TRBJ2-1
TGCAGTGCTGCGCTAGCGGGGGGGCGGGAGCAGTACTTC	CSAALAGGREQYF	TRBV20-1	-	TRBD2	TRBJ2-7
TGCGCCAGCAGCCAAGATAGAATCTACGGGACTCGTAACTACGAGCAGTACTTC	CASSQDRIYGTRNYEQYF	TRBV4-3	few	-	TRBJ2-7
TGTGCCAGCAGTCACAACAGGGTCGACGAGCAGTACTTC	CASSHNRVDEQYF	TRBV27	-	-	TRBJ2-7
TGTGCCAGCAGTTACCTGACAGGGGGCCTTAATGAAAAACTGTTTTTT	CASSYLTGGLNEKLFF	TRBV6-5	few	TRBD1	TRBJ1-4